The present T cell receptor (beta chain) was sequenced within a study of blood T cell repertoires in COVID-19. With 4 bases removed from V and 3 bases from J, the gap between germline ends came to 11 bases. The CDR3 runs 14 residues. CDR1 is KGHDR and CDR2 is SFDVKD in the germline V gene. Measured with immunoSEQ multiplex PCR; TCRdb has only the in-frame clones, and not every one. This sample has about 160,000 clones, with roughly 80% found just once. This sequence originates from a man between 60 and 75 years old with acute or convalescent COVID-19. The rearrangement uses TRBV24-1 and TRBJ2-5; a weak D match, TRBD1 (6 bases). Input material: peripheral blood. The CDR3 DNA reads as TGTGCCACCAGTGACCCCGGGACAAAAGAGACCCAGTACTTC. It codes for CATSDPGTKETQYF.